This T cell receptor beta chain was retrieved from a study of T-cell memory formation after mild COVID-19. A single record per CDR3 protein comes from TCRdb applying MiXCR to the 5' RACE reads. The sample includes more than 400,000 distinct CDR3 sequences, around a sixth seen only once; the top ten take 10% to 15%. This clonotype was seen a handful of times. The sample taken for sequencing was PBMCs or a T cell subset sorted from them (not recorded which). This TCR was recovered from an adult woman who had mild COVID-19 (a few samples of this study predate the infection). Cell type and time point are not known.

CDR3 sequence: CASSPSGNRQYF. CDR3 coding DNA: TGCGCCAGCTCCCCCTCGGGTAATCGGCAGTACTTC. This rearrangement joins TRBV5-1 to TRBJ2-7, with D hard to call. With 7 bases removed from V and 9 bases from J, the gap between germline ends came to 17 bases. This CDR3 has 12 residues. Germline V gene data show CDR1 as SGHRS and CDR2 as YFSETQ.